These 26 T cell receptor beta chains originate from one sample sequenced in a study of T cells in Graves' hyperthyroidism and ophthalmopathy. Amplified TCR beta CDR3 regions derived from RNA transcripts. TCR CDR3 regions were first amplified by RT-PCR with HTBI primers. TCRdb processed the multiplex PCR reads anew with MiXCR; each CDR3 protein has one entry. The repertoire has about 500,000 distinct CDR3 sequences, 40% to 50% of them found once; the top ten carry about two fifths. Sequenced sample: peripheral blood or thyroid tissue (not recorded which). These receptors all come from an adult woman with Graves' disease, either hyperthyroidism or ophthalmopathy (not recorded which).

This clonotype occurred a few times. The chain joins TRBV12-3 or TRBV12-4 to TRBJ1-3; the D is unclear. The CDR3 covers 15 residues. V was clipped by 5 bases and J by 0 bases, with 11 bases between them. The CDR3 nucleotides read TGTGCCAGCAGTCCTTTAAGCGGCTCTGGAAACACCATATATTTT. Translating it yields CASSPLSGSGNTIYF.

This sequence joins TRBV20-1 and TRBJ2-7; 14 nucleotides agree with TRBD2. V trimming: 6 bases; J trimming: 10 bases; junction bases outside the gene matches: 14. The CDR3 runs to 15 residues. CDR1 is DFQATT, CDR2 SNEGSKA, per germline (reference sequence). The CDR3, as DNA: TGCAGTGCGGGGGGACTAGCGGGAGAGGGAAGTGACCAGTACTTC. Its protein is CSAGGLAGEGSDQYF.

This clonotype came up many times. CDR3 loop: CASSPGGESLYEQYF. The CDR3 nucleotides are TGTGCCAGCAGCCCCGGTGGGGAGTCTCTCTACGAGCAGTACTTC. This chain links TRBV9 with TRBJ2-7; possibly TRBD2 for D (5 bases). The V end was cut by 4 bases, the J end by 3 bases, with 17 bases between. This CDR3 is 15 amino acids long. In germline, CDR1 is SGDLS, CDR2 YYNGEE.

Comment on this clonotype: A much larger clonotype is one base distant, so this may be a read error. The rearrangement uses TRBV6-5 and TRBJ2-7, with D uncertain. Germline V gene sequence: CDR1 MNHEY, CDR2 SVGAGI. There are 15 residues in the CDR3. The CDR3 nucleotides are TGTGCCAGCAGTTACGCGTCGGTGAGCTCCTACGGGCAGTACTTC. This translates into CASSYASVSSYGQYF.

This clonotype came up many times. The chain uses TRBV15 and TRBJ1-4; maybe TRBD1 (5 bases). Trimming stripped 0 bases from V and 10 bases from J, with 15 bases between. This CDR3 is built from 15 residues. Germline CDR1 reads LNHNV; CDR2 reads YYDKDF (reference sequence). The CDR3 region is CATSRDGQGERKLFF. In DNA, the CDR3 is TGTGCCACCAGCAGAGATGGGCAGGGTGAGCGAAAACTGTTTTTT. Together with reference TRBV15 and TRBJ1-4, the CDR3 gives the full variable domain: DAMVIQNPRYQVTQFGKPVTLSCSQTLNHNVMYWYQQKSSQAPKLLFHYYDKDFNNEADTPDNFQSRRPNTSFCFLDIRSPGLGDTAMYLCATSRDGQGERKLFFGSGTQLSVL.

The CDR3 loop is CASSLRGTGNGNTIYF. The CDR3 nucleotides are TGTGCCAGCAGCTTAAGGGGAACAGGGAACGGAAACACCATATATTTT. V usage is TRBV7-2 and J usage is TRBJ1-3, with a tentative D call TRBD1 (6 bases). The CDR3 sequence is 16 residues long. V shed 2 bases and J shed 4 bases, with 15 bases lying between them. CDR1 SGHTA and CDR2 FQGNSA come from the germline V gene.

There are many counts of this clonotype. This chain connects TRBV7-2 to TRBJ2-2; 14 nucleotides agree with TRBD2. J gave up 4 bases and V 8 bases, and 12 bases lay outside the gene matches. Per germline, CDR1 SGHTA and CDR2 FQGNSA. The CDR3 spans 18 residues. CDR3 nucleotide sequence: TGTGCCAGCCCTAAGCCGGGACTAGCGGGAGTTGGCACCGGGGAGCTGTTTTTT. Translation gives CASPKPGLAGVGTGELFF.

J is TRBJ2-6 and V is TRBV20-1, with 9 bases that match TRBD1. The CDR3 extends over 10 amino acids. V dropped 6 bases and J dropped 17; count of bases not matched to a gene: 5. Germline V gene data show CDR1 as DFQATT and CDR2 as SNEGSKA (reference sequence). For the CDR3, the DNA is TGCAGTGCAAAGACAGGGGGTATGACTTTC. Its translation is CSAKTGGMTF.

The chain links TRBV24-1 to TRBJ2-7, with 8 bases fitting TRBD2. Per the germline V gene, CDR1 is KGHDR and CDR2 is SFDVKD. Unmatched junction bases numbered 9, after V lost 9 bases and J lost 0 bases. The CDR3 sequence is 15 residues long. The CDR3 region has the DNA TGTGCCACCCAAAATCGGGGGGGGAGCTCCTACGAGCAGTACTTC. Its protein is CATQNRGGSSYEQYF.

The chain links TRBV5-1 to TRBJ1-1, with a possible D match to TRBD1 (5 bases). The germline V and J ends were trimmed by 6 bases and 3 bases, with 15 bases remaining between them. The V gene's germline CDR1 is SGHRS and CDR2 YFSETQ. The CDR3 is 14 amino acids. CDR3 sequence (DNA): TGCGCCAGCACCCAAGGCGTGGGGGACACTGAAGCTTTCTTT. Residues: CASTQGVGDTEAFF.

Many counts were recorded for this clonotype. The chain couples TRBV7-9 to TRBJ1-1; D gene unclear. The CDR3 totals 12 residues. The V gene lost 3 bases and the J gene lost 7 bases, with 9 bases spanning the gap. Germline loops: CDR1 SEHNR, CDR2 FQNEAQ (reference sequence). CDR3 in amino acids: CASSFLGREAFF. In DNA form, the CDR3 reads TGTGCCAGCAGCTTCCTGGGTCGTGAAGCTTTCTTT. Using reference TRBV7-9 and TRBJ1-1 for the parts outside the CDR3, the full variable domain is DTGVSQNPRHKITKRGQNVTFRCDPISEHNRLYWYRQTLGQGPEFLTYFQNEAQLEKSRLLSDRFSAERPKGSFSTLEIQRTEQGDSAMYLCASSFLGREAFFGQGTRLTVV.

V is TRBV29-1 and J is TRBJ2-7; weak D call: TRBD2 (6 bases). The CDR3 consists of 13 residues. The germline CDR1 and CDR2 sequences are SQVTM and ANQGSEA. V dropped 7 bases and J dropped 6 bases, with 19 bases sitting between them. The CDR3 is CSARLGQYSEQYF. CDR3 DNA sequence: TGCAGCGCCCGACTAGGCCAGTATAGCGAGCAGTACTTC.

The J gene is TRBJ2-2, the V gene TRBV10-3, with D possibly being TRBD1 (6 bases). Trimming removed 5 bases at V and 1 base at J, with 11 bases between. Germline CDR1 is ENHRY and CDR2 is SYGVKD. The length of the CDR3 is 15 residues. CDR3 nucleotide sequence: TGTGCCATCAGTATGACAGGACTGAACACCGGGGAGCTGTTTTTT. It specifies CAISMTGLNTGELFF.

This chain joins TRBV20-1 and TRBJ1-2, with TRBD1 matching 7 bases. CDR3 size: 17 residues. The germline gives CDR1 DFQATT, CDR2 SNEGSKA (reference sequence). J gave up 4 bases and V 6 bases, and 20 bases lay outside the gene matches. For the CDR3, the DNA is TGCAGTGCCACCCGCACTTTGAACACCGGGGACAGCTATGGCTACACCTTC. Translated: CSATRTLNTGDSYGYTF.

This rearrangement joins TRBV12-3 or TRBV12-4 to TRBJ1-1; D is unresolved. The CDR3 sequence is 13 residues long. Deletions cut 7 bases from V and 1 base from J, with 10 bases between. The CDR3 region has the DNA TGTGCCAGCACCCCCGGGAAGAACACTGAAGCTTTCTTT. It specifies CASTPGKNTEAFF.

The chain has TRBV10-3 and TRBJ2-2; 9 nucleotides line up with TRBD1. V was clipped by 9 bases and J by 6 bases; unmatched bases: 8. The CDR3 is made up of 14 amino acids. The germline V gene has CDR1 ENHRY and CDR2 SYGVKD. For the CDR3, the DNA is TGTGCCATTTCCGGGGACAGGGAGCCCGGGGAGCTGTTTTTT. Protein sequence: CAISGDREPGELFF.

This clonotype came up many times. V and J are TRBV20-1 and TRBJ2-7; 8 nucleotides line up with TRBD1. V shed 0 bases and J 5 bases; nucleotides not matched to a gene: 6. There are 14 residues in the CDR3. Germline CDR1 is DFQATT and CDR2 is SNEGSKA (reference sequence). The CDR3 loop reads CSARDPGGTDEQYF. The CDR3, as DNA: TGCAGTGCTAGAGATCCAGGGGGCACGGACGAGCAGTACTTC.

The V gene is TRBV6-1, the J gene TRBJ2-7; D unresolved. The CDR3 sequence is 16 residues long. V gave up 5 bases and J gave up 7 bases, with 24 bases separating them. In germline, CDR1 is MNHNS, CDR2 SASEGT. The CDR3 is CASSYSMRLRPVEQYF. The CDR3 nucleotides read TGTGCCAGCAGTTACTCTATGAGACTCCGTCCGGTGGAGCAGTACTTC.

The chain carries TRBV7-8 and TRBJ2-5; 12 bases map to TRBD2. The CDR3 loop spans 14 amino acids. The V gene end was trimmed by 4 bases and the J gene end by 7 bases; junction bases not matched to a gene: 4. Germline loops: CDR1 SGHVS, CDR2 FQNEAQ. In DNA form, the CDR3 reads TGTGCCAGCAGCTACGCTAGCGGGAGGGGGACCCAGTACTTC. This translates into CASSYASGRGTQYF.

This clonotype came up many times. This chain uses TRBV27 with TRBJ2-7; no reliable D call. Germline V gives CDR1 MNHEY, CDR2 SMNVEV (reference sequence). The CDR3 totals 13 residues. V lost 3 bases, J lost 2 bases, and 8 bases lay in between. CDR3 sequence: CASSLKVTYEQYF. For the CDR3, the DNA is TGTGCCAGCAGTTTGAAGGTAACCTACGAGCAGTACTTC.

The sample holds one count of this clonotype. The rearrangement links TRBV7-9 to TRBJ2-7; 10 nucleotides match TRBD2. CDR1 SEHNR and CDR2 FQNEAQ come from the germline V gene (reference sequence). V lost 3 bases to trimming and J lost 3 bases; unmatched junction nucleotides: 11. The CDR3 is made up of 17 amino acids. CDR3 residues: CASSLVLAGRGIYEQYF. The CDR3 DNA sequence: TGTGCCAGCAGCTTGGTACTAGCGGGACGGGGGATCTACGAGCAGTACTTC. Drawing the rest from reference TRBV7-9 and TRBJ2-7, the complete variable domain is DTGVSQNPRHKITKRGQNVTFRCDPISEHNRLYWYRQTLGQGPEFLTYFQNEAQLEKSRLLSDRFSAERPKGSFSTLEIQRTEQGDSAMYLCASSLVLAGRGIYEQYFGPGTRLTVT.

This chain uses TRBV29-1 with TRBJ1-2, with no clear D. The CDR3 has 12 residues. The V end lost 7 bases, the J end lost 5 bases, and 14 bases lay between the germline ends. Germline-derived CDR1 and CDR2 are SQVTM and ANQGSEA. CDR3 amino acids: CSARMTGYGYTF. The CDR3 DNA reads TGCAGCGCTAGAATGACTGGGTATGGCTACACCTTC.

About this clonotype itself: A clone one base away is much larger, so this may be a read error. Here the CDR3 reads CASSVGLAGQAGELFF. CDR3 DNA: TGTGCCAGCAGCGTAGGCCTTGCGGGACAGGCCGGGGAGCTGTTTTTT. V and J are TRBV9 and TRBJ2-2, with 8 bases matching TRBD1. The CDR3 contains 16 residues. Germline CDR1 reads SGDLS; CDR2 reads YYNGEE. V trimming: 0 bases; J trimming: 6 bases; junction bases outside the gene matches: 7.

The V and J genes are TRBV7-6 and TRBJ2-7; D is perhaps TRBD1 (5 bases). Trimming shortened V by 11 bases and J by 4 bases, and 15 bases separated the two germline ends. Germline V gene sequence: CDR1 SGHVS, CDR2 FNYEAQ. The CDR3 is 12 amino acids. Here the CDR3 reads CAARNGAYEQYF. The DNA for the CDR3 is TGTGCCGCACGTAATGGGGCTTACGAGCAGTACTTC.

In this sample, this clonotype turned up a few times. The gene calls are TRBV5-4 and TRBJ2-6; 7 bases line up with TRBD2. This CDR3 region has 18 residues. After removal of 3 bases from V and 4 bases from J, the junction contained 13 bases not matched to a gene. CDR1 is SGHNT, CDR2 YYREEE, per germline (reference sequence). CDR3 sequence (DNA): TGTGCCAGCAGCTCTGGGGGAGGGCCGGGCTTCGGGGCCAACGTCCTGACTTTC. The encoded protein is CASSSGGGPGFGANVLTF.

This clonotype was found many times. The genes are TRBV7-3 and TRBJ1-2; D is unclear. Between the trimmed V and J ends, which lost 0 bases and 7 bases, there was a span of 9 bases. CDR1 SGHTA and CDR2 FQGTGA come from the germline V gene. The CDR3 has 13 amino acids. This chain's CDR3 is CASSLTQEGGYTF. As DNA, the CDR3 is TGTGCCAGCAGCTTAACACAAGAGGGTGGCTACACCTTC.